This T cell receptor beta chain is from a study of blood T cell repertoires in COVID-19. Looking at the study overall: T cells, B-cell-depleted T cells, or PBMCs provided the cDNA or gDNA that served as material.

The CDR3 spans 16 residues. Looked up from germline, CDR1 is LGHDT and CDR2 is YNNKEL (reference sequence). With V trimmed by 0 bases and J by 9 bases, 6 bases remained unmatched. Participant-given clinical history determined each cohort assignment. Resolution of symptoms, clearance, or two negative PCRs was present in recovered Cohort 3 donors. Clones were sequenced by immunoSEQ multiplex PCR, and TCRdb holds only the in-frame ones, with some missing. The sample includes about 310,000 clones, 75% to 90% of them seen just once. This clone was found once. Sequences were obtained from PBMCs or T cells enriched from blood (not recorded which). This chain connects TRBV3-1 (or the pseudogene TRBV3-2) to TRBJ2-5, with 14 bases aligning to TRBD2. The sequence came from a man aged 25 to 40 who had recovered from COVID-19. This CDR3 is CASSQDMGLAGEAQYF. The CDR3 region has the DNA TGTGCCAGCAGCCAAGATATGGGACTAGCGGGGGAGGCCCAGTACTTC.